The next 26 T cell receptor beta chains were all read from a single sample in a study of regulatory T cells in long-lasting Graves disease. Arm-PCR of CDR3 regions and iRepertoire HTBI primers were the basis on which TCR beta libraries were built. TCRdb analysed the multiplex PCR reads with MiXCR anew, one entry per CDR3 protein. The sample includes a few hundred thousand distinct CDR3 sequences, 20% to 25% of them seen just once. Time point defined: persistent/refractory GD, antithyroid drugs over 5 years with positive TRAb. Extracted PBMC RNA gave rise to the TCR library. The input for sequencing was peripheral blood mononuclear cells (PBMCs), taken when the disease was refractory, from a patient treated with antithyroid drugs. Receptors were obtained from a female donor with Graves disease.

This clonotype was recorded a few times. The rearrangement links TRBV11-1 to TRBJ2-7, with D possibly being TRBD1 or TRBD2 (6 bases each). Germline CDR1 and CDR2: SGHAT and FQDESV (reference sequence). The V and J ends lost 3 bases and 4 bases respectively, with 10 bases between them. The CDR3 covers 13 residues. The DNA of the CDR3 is TGTGCCAGCAGCTTCACAGGGACTTACGAGCAGTACTTC. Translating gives CASSFTGTYEQYF.

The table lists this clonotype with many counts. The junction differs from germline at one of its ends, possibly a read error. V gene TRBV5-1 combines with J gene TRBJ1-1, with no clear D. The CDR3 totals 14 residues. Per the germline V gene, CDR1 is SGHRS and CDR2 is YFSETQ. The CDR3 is CASSLSRLNTEAFF. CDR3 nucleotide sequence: TGTGCCAGCAGCTTAAGCAGGCTGAACACTGAAGCTTTCTTT.

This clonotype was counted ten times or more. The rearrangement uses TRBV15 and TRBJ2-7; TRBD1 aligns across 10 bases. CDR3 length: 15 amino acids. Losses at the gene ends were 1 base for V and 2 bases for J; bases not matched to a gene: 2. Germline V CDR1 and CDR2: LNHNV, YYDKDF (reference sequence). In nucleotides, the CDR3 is TGTGCCACCAGCAGAGCCGGGACAGGGGCCTACGAGCAGTACTTC. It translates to CATSRAGTGAYEQYF.

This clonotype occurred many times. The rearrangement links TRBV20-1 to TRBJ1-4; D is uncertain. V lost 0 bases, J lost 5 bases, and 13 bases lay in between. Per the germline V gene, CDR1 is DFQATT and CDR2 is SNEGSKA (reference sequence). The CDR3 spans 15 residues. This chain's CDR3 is CSARDGGDVNEKLFF. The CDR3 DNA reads TGCAGTGCTAGAGATGGAGGTGATGTCAATGAAAAACTGTTTTTT.

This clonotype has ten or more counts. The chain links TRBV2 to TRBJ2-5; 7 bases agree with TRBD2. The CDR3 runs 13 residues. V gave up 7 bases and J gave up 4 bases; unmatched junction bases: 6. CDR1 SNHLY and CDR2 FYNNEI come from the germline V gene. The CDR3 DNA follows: TGTGCCAGCAATGGGAGGGCCACAGAGACCCAGTACTTC. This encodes CASNGRATETQYF.

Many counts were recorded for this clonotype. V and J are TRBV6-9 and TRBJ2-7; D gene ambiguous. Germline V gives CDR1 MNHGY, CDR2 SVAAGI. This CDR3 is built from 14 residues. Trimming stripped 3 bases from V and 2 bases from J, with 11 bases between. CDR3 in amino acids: CASSYSEATYEQYF. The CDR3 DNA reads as TGTGCCAGCAGTTACTCTGAGGCTACCTACGAGCAGTACTTC.

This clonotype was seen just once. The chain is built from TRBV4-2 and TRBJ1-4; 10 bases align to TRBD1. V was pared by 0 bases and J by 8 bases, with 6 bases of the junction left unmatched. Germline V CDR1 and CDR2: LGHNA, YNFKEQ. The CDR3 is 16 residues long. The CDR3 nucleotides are TGTGCCAGCAGCCAAGATACGGGACAGGGGCTGGAAAAACTGTTTTTT. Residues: CASSQDTGQGLEKLFF.

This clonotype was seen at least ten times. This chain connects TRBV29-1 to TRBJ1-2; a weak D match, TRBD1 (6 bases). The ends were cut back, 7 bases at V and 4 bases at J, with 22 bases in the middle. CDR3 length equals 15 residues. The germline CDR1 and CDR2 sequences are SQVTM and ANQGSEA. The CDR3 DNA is TGCAGCGGATGGGACATCCCCGGGAGTGGCTATGGCTACACCTTC. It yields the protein CSGWDIPGSGYGYTF.

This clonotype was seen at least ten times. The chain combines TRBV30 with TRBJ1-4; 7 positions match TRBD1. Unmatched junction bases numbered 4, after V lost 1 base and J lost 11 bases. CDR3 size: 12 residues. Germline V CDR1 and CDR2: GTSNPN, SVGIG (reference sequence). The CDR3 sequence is CAWSETGNKLFF. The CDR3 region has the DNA TGTGCCTGGAGTGAGACAGGGAACAAACTGTTTTTT.

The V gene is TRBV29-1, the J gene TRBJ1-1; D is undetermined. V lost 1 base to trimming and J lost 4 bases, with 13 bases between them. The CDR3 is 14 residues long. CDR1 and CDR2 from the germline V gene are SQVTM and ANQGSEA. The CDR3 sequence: CSVEVRLSGTEAFF. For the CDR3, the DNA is TGCAGCGTTGAAGTGCGGCTATCAGGCACTGAAGCTTTCTTT. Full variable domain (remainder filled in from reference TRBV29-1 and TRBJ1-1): SAVISQKPSRDICQRGTSLTIQCQVDSQVTMMFWYRQQPGQSLTLIATANQGSEATYESGFVIDKFPISRPNLTFSTLTVSNMSPEDSSIYLCSVEVRLSGTEAFFGQGTRLTVV.

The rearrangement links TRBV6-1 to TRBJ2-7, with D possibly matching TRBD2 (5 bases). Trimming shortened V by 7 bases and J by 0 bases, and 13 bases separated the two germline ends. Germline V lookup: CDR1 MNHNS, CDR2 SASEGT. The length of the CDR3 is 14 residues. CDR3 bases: TGTGCCAGCAACCCGGACGGGGTCTCCTACGAGCAGTACTTC. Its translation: CASNPDGVSYEQYF.

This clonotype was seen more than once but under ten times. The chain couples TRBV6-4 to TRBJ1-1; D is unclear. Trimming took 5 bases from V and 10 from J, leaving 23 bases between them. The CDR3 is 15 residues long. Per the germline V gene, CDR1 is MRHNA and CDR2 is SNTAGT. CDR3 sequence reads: CASSYTGLTEAGAFF. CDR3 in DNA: TGTGCCAGCAGTTACACCGGCTTAACTGAGGCGGGAGCTTTCTTT.

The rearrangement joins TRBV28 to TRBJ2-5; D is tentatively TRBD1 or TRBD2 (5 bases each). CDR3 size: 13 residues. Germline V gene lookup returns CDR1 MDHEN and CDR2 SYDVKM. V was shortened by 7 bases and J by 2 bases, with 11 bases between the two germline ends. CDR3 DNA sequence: TGTGCCAGCACCTGGGGGTTACAAGAGACCCAGTACTTC. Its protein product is CASTWGLQETQYF.

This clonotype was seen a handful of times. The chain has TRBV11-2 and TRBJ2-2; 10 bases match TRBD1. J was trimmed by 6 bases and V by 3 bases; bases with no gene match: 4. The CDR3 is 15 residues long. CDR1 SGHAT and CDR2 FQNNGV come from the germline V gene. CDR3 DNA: TGTGCCAGCAGCTTCGGGACAGGGGTGGCCGGGGAGCTGTTTTTT. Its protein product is CASSFGTGVAGELFF.

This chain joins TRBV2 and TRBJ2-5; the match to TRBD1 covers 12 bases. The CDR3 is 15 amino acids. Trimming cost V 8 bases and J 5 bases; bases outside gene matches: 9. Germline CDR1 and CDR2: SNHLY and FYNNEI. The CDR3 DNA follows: TGTGCCAGCGGTCGGGACAGGGGGCGAGGGGAGACCCAGTACTTC. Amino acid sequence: CASGRDRGRGETQYF. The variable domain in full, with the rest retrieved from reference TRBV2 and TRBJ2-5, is EPEVTQTPSHQVTQMGQEVILRCVPISNHLYFYWYRQILGQKVEFLVSFYNNEISEKSEIFDDQFSVERPDGSNFTLKIRSTKLEDSAMYFCASGRDRGRGETQYFGPGTRLLVL.

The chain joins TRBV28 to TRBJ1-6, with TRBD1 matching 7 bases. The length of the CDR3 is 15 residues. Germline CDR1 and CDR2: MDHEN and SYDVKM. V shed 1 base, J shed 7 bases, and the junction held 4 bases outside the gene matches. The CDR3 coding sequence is TGTGCCAGCAGTTTATTCGACAGGGTGAATTCACCCCTCCACTTT. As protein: CASSLFDRVNSPLHF.

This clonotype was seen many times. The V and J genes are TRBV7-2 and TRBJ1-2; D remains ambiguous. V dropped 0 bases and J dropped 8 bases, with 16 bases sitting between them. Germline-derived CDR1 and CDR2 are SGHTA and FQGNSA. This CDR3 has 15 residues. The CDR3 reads CASSLASVGVEGYTF. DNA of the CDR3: TGTGCCAGCAGCTTAGCGTCCGTAGGAGTAGAAGGCTACACCTTC.

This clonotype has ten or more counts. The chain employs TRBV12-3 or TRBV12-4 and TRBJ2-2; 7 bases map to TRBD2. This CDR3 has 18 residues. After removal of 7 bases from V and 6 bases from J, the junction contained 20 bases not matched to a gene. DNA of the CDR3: TGTGCCAGCATCCCCGGGACTACGGGAGCTGTCAACTCCGGGGAGCTGTTTTTT. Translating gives CASIPGTTGAVNSGELFF.

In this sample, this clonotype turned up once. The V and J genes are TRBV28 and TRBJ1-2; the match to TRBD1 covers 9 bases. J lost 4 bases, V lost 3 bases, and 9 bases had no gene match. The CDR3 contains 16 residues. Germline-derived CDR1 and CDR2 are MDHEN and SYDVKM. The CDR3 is CASSLGTGSSIYGYTF. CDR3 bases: TGTGCCAGCAGTTTGGGGACAGGGAGCAGTATCTATGGCTACACCTTC.

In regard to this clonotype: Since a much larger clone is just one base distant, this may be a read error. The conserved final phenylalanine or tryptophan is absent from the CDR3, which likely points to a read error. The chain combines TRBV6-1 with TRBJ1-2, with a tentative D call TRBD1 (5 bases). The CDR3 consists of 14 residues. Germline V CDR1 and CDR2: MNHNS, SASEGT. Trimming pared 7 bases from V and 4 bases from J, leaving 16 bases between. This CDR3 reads CASIGTLNLYGYTV. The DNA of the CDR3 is TGTGCCAGCATTGGGACCCTCAACCTCTATGGCTACACCGTC.

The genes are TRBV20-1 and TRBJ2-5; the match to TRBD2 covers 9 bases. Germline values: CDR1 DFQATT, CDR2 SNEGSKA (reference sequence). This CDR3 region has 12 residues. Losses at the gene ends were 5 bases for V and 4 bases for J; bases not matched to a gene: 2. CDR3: CSAYSGRETQYF. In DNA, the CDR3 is TGCAGTGCTTATAGCGGGAGAGAGACCCAGTACTTC.

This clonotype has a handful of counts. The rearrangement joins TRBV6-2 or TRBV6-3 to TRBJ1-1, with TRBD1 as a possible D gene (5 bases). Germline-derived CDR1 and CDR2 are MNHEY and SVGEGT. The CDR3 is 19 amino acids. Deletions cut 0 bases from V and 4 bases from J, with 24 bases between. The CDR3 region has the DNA TGTGCCAGCAGTTACTCGATTGTCCATGGGGCGAAGGGTGGCACTGAAGCTTTCTTT. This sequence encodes CASSYSIVHGAKGGTEAFF.

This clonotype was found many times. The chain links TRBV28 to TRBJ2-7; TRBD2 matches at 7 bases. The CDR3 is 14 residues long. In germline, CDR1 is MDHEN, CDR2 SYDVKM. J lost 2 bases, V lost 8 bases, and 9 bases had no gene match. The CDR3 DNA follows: TGTGCCAGCTGTCCGGCGGGAGAAACCTACGAGCAGTACTTC. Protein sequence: CASCPAGETYEQYF.

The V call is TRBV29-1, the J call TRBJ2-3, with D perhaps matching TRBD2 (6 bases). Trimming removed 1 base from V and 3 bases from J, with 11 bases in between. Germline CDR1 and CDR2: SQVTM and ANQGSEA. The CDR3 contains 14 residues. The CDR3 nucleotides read TGCAGCGTTGAAGTTGACGGGAGTACAGATACGCAGTATTTT. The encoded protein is CSVEVDGSTDTQYF.

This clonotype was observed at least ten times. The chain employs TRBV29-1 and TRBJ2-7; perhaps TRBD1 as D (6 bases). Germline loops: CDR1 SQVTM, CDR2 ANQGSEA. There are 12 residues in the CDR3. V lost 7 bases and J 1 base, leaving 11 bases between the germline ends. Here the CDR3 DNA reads TGCAGCGCCGCACAGGGTTCCTACGAGCAGTACTTC. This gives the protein CSAAQGSYEQYF.

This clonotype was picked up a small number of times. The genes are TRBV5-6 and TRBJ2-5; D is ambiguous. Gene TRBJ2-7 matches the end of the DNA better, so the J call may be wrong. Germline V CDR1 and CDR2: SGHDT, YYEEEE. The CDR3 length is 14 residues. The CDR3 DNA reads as TGTGCCAGCAGCCAAAACCCGAGGAAATACGAGCAGTACTTC. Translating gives CASSQNPRKYEQYF.